What follows are 19 T cell receptor beta chains derived from one specimen sequenced in a study of Ad26.COV2.S vaccination and SARS-CoV-2 variants. Here immunoSEQ multiplex PCR was the method, and the copy in TCRdb shows in-frame clones only, minus some. The table lists 300,000 to 350,000 clones, roughly 90% of them singletons. Treatment reported: roughly 20 received Ad26.COV2.S at low or high dose, single or two shots; roughly 5 received placebo; per-sample allocation not given. All samples were drawn on day 63, counting from the first vaccine or placebo injection. The starting material was peripheral blood, obtained in a trial of Ad26.COV2.S vaccine versus placebo. The source of these receptors is a person aged 18-65 years who received the Ad26.COV2.S COVID-19 vaccine or a placebo.

The chain has TRBV2 and TRBJ1-3; D call uncertain. V dropped 8 bases and J dropped 0 bases, with 14 bases sitting between them. There are 15 residues in the CDR3. Germline loops: CDR1 SNHLY, CDR2 FYNNEI. As DNA, the CDR3 is TGTGCCAGCCTAGAAGGAGTAAGCTCTGGAAACACCATATATTTT. Amino acid sequence: CASLEGVSSGNTIYF.

CDR3 DNA sequence: TGTGCCTGGAGCATGGGACAGGGTCTGGGCGGGGAGCTGTTTTTT. Amino acids: CAWSMGQGLGGELFF. The chain recombines TRBV30 with TRBJ2-2; 9 bases are shared with TRBD1. The CDR3 spans 15 residues. With 3 bases clipped from V and 7 bases from J, the junction kept 9 bases outside the gene matches. Germline values: CDR1 GTSNPN, CDR2 SVGIG (reference sequence).

J is TRBJ2-7 and V is TRBV11-2; possibly TRBD1 for D (7 bases). The CDR3 covers 16 residues. The V gene's germline CDR1 is SGHAT and CDR2 FQNNGV. The V and J ends lost 0 bases and 5 bases respectively, with 17 bases between them. The CDR3 DNA reads as TGTGCCAGCAGCTTAGATAGGGCGGGACAGATCCACGAGCAGTACTTC. The encoded protein is CASSLDRAGQIHEQYF.

The CDR3 region has the DNA TGCAGCGTTGGAGGACAACCTAGCGACTATGGCTACACCTTC. Translation: CSVGGQPSDYGYTF. The chain employs TRBV29-1 and TRBJ1-2; TRBD1 might be the D (5 bases). Germline V gene data show CDR1 as SQVTM and CDR2 as ANQGSEA. Trimming stripped 4 bases from V and 3 bases from J, with 15 bases between. The CDR3 has 14 residues.

The rearrangement uses TRBV5-1 and TRBJ1-1, with a weak D call TRBD1 (6 bases). Germline V gene sequence: CDR1 SGHRS, CDR2 YFSETQ. This CDR3 region has 13 residues. V lost 0 bases and J 6 bases, leaving 9 bases between the germline ends. The CDR3 protein is CASSLDRDAEAFF. The CDR3 DNA is TGCGCCAGCAGCTTGGACAGGGATGCTGAAGCTTTCTTT.

The CDR3 nucleotides read TGTGCCAGCAGCCGACCCCCTGTAGGTCTAGCGGGGGATCGAGAGACCCAGTACTTC. Residues: CASSRPPVGLAGDRETQYF. The V and J genes are TRBV7-9 and TRBJ2-5; 10 bases fit TRBD2. Per the germline V gene, CDR1 is SEHNR and CDR2 is FQNEAQ (reference sequence). With 5 bases clipped from V and 4 bases from J, the junction kept 19 bases outside the gene matches. The CDR3 consists of 19 residues. Based on the CDR3 plus reference TRBV7-9 and TRBJ2-5, the full variable domain is DTGVSQNPRHKITKRGQNVTFRCDPISEHNRLYWYRQTLGQGPEFLTYFQNEAQLEKSRLLSDRFSAERPKGSFSTLEIQRTEQGDSAMYLCASSRPPVGLAGDRETQYFGPGTRLLVL.

The V gene is TRBV5-5, the J gene TRBJ2-2; the D is unclear. CDR1 and CDR2 from the germline V gene are SGHKS and YYEKEE (reference sequence). The CDR3 totals 17 residues. Trimming shortened V by 0 bases and J by 0 bases, and 12 bases separated the two germline ends. The CDR3 here is CASSLGHRAANTGELFF. The CDR3 coding sequence is TGTGCCAGCAGCTTGGGTCACAGAGCCGCGAACACCGGGGAGCTGTTTTTT.

The chain uses TRBV10-2 and TRBJ1-6; D might be TRBD1 (5 bases). This CDR3 comprises 14 residues. V was shortened by 7 bases and J by 10 bases, with 17 bases between the two germline ends. The germline gives CDR1 WSHSY, CDR2 SAAADI. CDR3 DNA: TGCGCCAGCACCCTGATGGGGGGAGAATCACCCCTCCACTTT. Residues: CASTLMGGESPLHF.

This clone was seen once. This chain connects TRBV19 to TRBJ1-4; no clear D gene. V was pared by 2 bases and J by 8 bases, with 9 bases between. Germline values: CDR1 LNHDA, CDR2 SQIVND (reference sequence). The CDR3 loop spans 13 amino acids. The CDR3 sequence: CASSIRRREKLFF. CDR3 sequence (DNA): TGTGCCAGTAGTATACGACGTCGGGAAAAACTGTTTTTT.

The chain recombines TRBV6-2 or TRBV6-3 with TRBJ1-2; no clear D gene. Trimming removed 0 bases at V and 3 bases at J, with 5 bases between. This CDR3 spans 13 amino acids. Germline CDR1 and CDR2: MNHEY and SVGEGT. CDR3 in amino acids: CASSYSYHYGYTF. Written as DNA, the CDR3 is TGTGCCAGCAGTTACTCATATCACTATGGCTACACCTTC.

The chain has TRBV28 and TRBJ1-4, with a weak D call TRBD1 (6 bases). V dropped 2 bases and J dropped 6 bases, with 10 bases sitting between them. The germline CDR1 and CDR2 sequences are MDHEN and SYDVKM. This CDR3 spans 14 amino acids. The CDR3 loop is CASSLPGADEKLFF. The DNA for the CDR3 is TGTGCCAGCAGTTTACCGGGGGCGGATGAAAAACTGTTTTTT. The whole variable domain, filled in from reference TRBV28 and TRBJ1-4, reads DVKVTQSSRYLVKRTGEKVFLECVQDMDHENMFWYRQDPGLGLRLIYFSYDVKMKEKGDIPEGYSVSREKKERFSLILESASTNQTSMYLCASSLPGADEKLFFGSGTQLSVL.

This sequence joins TRBV28 and TRBJ1-1; no clear D gene. With 3 bases removed from V and 0 bases from J, the gap between germline ends came to 5 bases. The CDR3 runs 13 residues. Germline CDR1 is MDHEN and CDR2 is SYDVKM. The CDR3 sequence: CASSLALNTEAFF. The CDR3 nucleotides are TGTGCCAGCAGTTTGGCCTTGAACACTGAAGCTTTCTTT.

The chain joins TRBV24-1 to TRBJ2-7; D is ambiguous. V lost 6 bases, J lost 7 bases, and 21 bases lay in between. This CDR3 region has 15 residues. Germline CDR1 KGHDR, CDR2 SFDVKD. In DNA, the CDR3 is TGTGCCACCAGTTTGATAAAGAGGCGAAGATGGGAGCAGTACTTC. This translates into CATSLIKRRRWEQYF.

The V call is TRBV9, the J call TRBJ1-6; D gene unclear. The germline V gene encodes CDR1 SGDLS and CDR2 YYNGEE. There are 15 residues in the CDR3. Trimming shortened V by 0 bases and J by 5 bases, and 9 bases separated the two germline ends. The CDR3 bases are TGTGCCAGCAGCGTAGGGGCAGCTCATAATTCACCCCTCCACTTT. Translation gives CASSVGAAHNSPLHF.

V gene TRBV5-1 combines with J gene TRBJ2-3; 7 bases line up with TRBD1. J gave up 6 bases and V 3 bases, and 7 bases lay outside the gene matches. Germline CDR1 and CDR2: SGHRS and YFSETQ. The CDR3 contains 14 residues. In DNA form, the CDR3 reads TGCGCCAGCAGCTCGGACAGGACCCTGGATACGCAGTATTTT. This translates into CASSSDRTLDTQYF.

V gene TRBV30 combines with J gene TRBJ2-7; D possibly corresponds to TRBD1 (6 bases). CDR1 is GTSNPN and CDR2 is SVGIG in the germline V gene (reference sequence). This CDR3 is 12 amino acids long. Between the trimmed V and J ends, which lost 4 bases and 3 bases, there was a span of 10 bases. The CDR3 nucleotides read TGTGCCTGGAAGACAGGATTCTACGAGCAGTACTTC. As protein: CAWKTGFYEQYF.

The gene calls are TRBV6-5 and TRBJ2-7, with D perhaps TRBD1 or TRBD2 (5 bases each). This CDR3 spans 14 amino acids. V lost 6 bases and J lost 3, with 15 bases in between. Germline V gene data show CDR1 as MNHEY and CDR2 as SVGAGI. CDR3 amino acids: CASRRGRGLYEQYF. CDR3 nucleotide sequence: TGTGCCAGCAGGAGGGGAAGGGGCCTCTACGAGCAGTACTTC.

This rearrangement joins TRBV6-2 or TRBV6-3 to TRBJ2-3; 10 bases map to TRBD2. V was pared by 0 bases and J by 3 bases, with 6 bases of the junction left unmatched. Germline-derived CDR1 and CDR2 are MNHEY and SVGEGT. CDR3 length: 17 residues. CDR3 in DNA: TGTGCCAGCAGTTACTCGAAAACTAGCGGGGTAACAGATACGCAGTATTTT. It translates to CASSYSKTSGVTDTQYF.

The J gene is TRBJ1-3, the V gene TRBV5-1; D is undetermined. Germline CDR1 reads SGHRS; CDR2 reads YFSETQ. CDR3 length: 14 residues. Trimming left V 2 bases short and J 0 bases short, with 6 bases between. The CDR3, as DNA: TGCGCCAGCAGCTTCACCGACTCTGGAAACACCATATATTTT. Its protein is CASSFTDSGNTIYF. The complete variable domain, with remaining parts taken from reference TRBV5-1 and TRBJ1-3, reads KAGVTQTPRYLIKTRGQQVTLSCSPISGHRSVSWYQQTPGQGLQFLFEYFSETQRNKGNFPGRFSGRQFSNSRSEMNVSTLELGDSALYLCASSFTDSGNTIYFGEGSWLTVV.